A selection of T cell receptor beta chains follows, all from one sample in a study of T cells in Graves' hyperthyroidism and ophthalmopathy. TCRdb analysed the multiplex PCR reads with MiXCR anew, one entry per CDR3 protein. The sample includes hundreds of thousands of distinct CDR3 sequences, approximately 15% seen only once; the top ten take around an eighth. Sequencing was carried out using blood. The receptors stem from a woman aged 50 to 60 with Graves' ophthalmopathy. CDR3s include the opening cysteine and the closing phenylalanine or tryptophan. Each record gives: J gene, clone size, CDR3 length, D gene, V gene, CDR3 DNA, CDR3 protein. A D gene is named only where the DNA matches it firmly. Clone size is stated in some rows and not others, as once, few, many or a class when expanded.

j_gene: TRBJ2-7; abundance: many; len: 15; d_gene: TRBD2; v_gene: TRBV20-1; CDR3nt: TGCAGTGCTAGAAGACTTAGCGGGATCTCCTACGAGCAGTACTTC; CDR3aa: CSARRLSGISYEQYF
j_gene: TRBJ1-3; abundance: .; len: 13; d_gene: .; v_gene: TRBV29-1; CDR3nt: TGCAGCGTGGGGGCAGAAGCTGGAAACACCATATATTTT; CDR3aa: CSVGAEAGNTIYF
j_gene: TRBJ1-1; abundance: many; len: 13; d_gene: .; v_gene: TRBV7-2; CDR3nt: TGTGCCAGCAGCAACTATCAAAACACTGAAGCTTTCTTT; CDR3aa: CASSNYQNTEAFF
j_gene: TRBJ1-6; abundance: .; len: 14; d_gene: .; v_gene: TRBV4-1; CDR3nt: TGCGCCAGCAGCCAAGTTCTAGGGGTTTCACCCCTCCACTTT; CDR3aa: CASSQVLGVSPLHF
j_gene: TRBJ2-4; abundance: few; len: 15; d_gene: .; v_gene: TRBV28; CDR3nt: TGTGCCAGCACCTCTTCTAGAGTAGCCAAAAACATTCAGTACTTC; CDR3aa: CASTSSRVAKNIQYF
j_gene: TRBJ2-1; abundance: .; len: 15; d_gene: TRBD2; v_gene: TRBV5-4; CDR3nt: TGTGCCAGCAGCTTGCCTAGCGGGAGGGCCAGTGAGCAGTTCTTC; CDR3aa: CASSLPSGRASEQFF
j_gene: TRBJ1-2; abundance: many; len: 12; d_gene: .; v_gene: TRBV28; CDR3nt: TGTGCCAGCAGCACGGTCGGTTATGGCTACACCTTC; CDR3aa: CASSTVGYGYTF
j_gene: TRBJ2-1; abundance: .; len: 18; d_gene: .; v_gene: TRBV6-1; CDR3nt: TGTGCCAGCAGTACAACCGGGGCAGGGTTCCTAAGAAGCAATGAGCAGTTCTTC; CDR3aa: CASSTTGAGFLRSNEQFF
j_gene: TRBJ2-2; abundance: few; len: 15; d_gene: TRBD2; v_gene: TRBV20-1; CDR3nt: TGCAGTGCTCGGGGGGGACTAGCGGGAGTGGGGGAGCTGTTTTTT; CDR3aa: CSARGGLAGVGELFF
j_gene: TRBJ2-3; abundance: many; len: 14; d_gene: .; v_gene: TRBV7-2; CDR3nt: TGTGCCACCTCCGCTTCCCGAGGCGCAGATACGCAGTATTTT; CDR3aa: CATSASRGADTQYF
j_gene: TRBJ2-1; abundance: many; len: 15; d_gene: TRBD1; v_gene: TRBV27; CDR3nt: TGTGCCAGCAGTTTAGGGGGACAGGGGTACAATGAGCAGTTCTTC; CDR3aa: CASSLGGQGYNEQFF
j_gene: TRBJ1-1; abundance: .; len: 12; d_gene: .; v_gene: TRBV27; CDR3nt: TGTGCCAGCAGACAACCGGGGACTGAAGCTTTCTTT; CDR3aa: CASRQPGTEAFF
j_gene: TRBJ2-7; abundance: many; len: 13; d_gene: TRBD1; v_gene: TRBV19; CDR3nt: TGTGCCAGTAGTGGGACAGCCATGGGGGAGCAGTACTTC; CDR3aa: CASSGTAMGEQYF
j_gene: TRBJ1-5; abundance: .; len: 15; d_gene: .; v_gene: TRBV7-9; CDR3nt: TGTGCCAGCAGCTTAGAACGGATTAGCAATCAGCCCCAGCATTTT; CDR3aa: CASSLERISNQPQHF
j_gene: TRBJ2-1; abundance: many; len: 14; d_gene: TRBD1; v_gene: TRBV6-6; CDR3nt: TGTGCCAGCAGTTACGGACAGGGGTACAATGAGCAGTTCTTC; CDR3aa: CASSYGQGYNEQFF
j_gene: TRBJ2-3; abundance: many; len: 16; d_gene: TRBD2; v_gene: TRBV7-9; CDR3nt: TGTGCCAGCAGCACCTGGACTAGCGGGAGGACAGATACGCAGTATTTT; CDR3aa: CASSTWTSGRTDTQYF
j_gene: TRBJ2-1; abundance: .; len: 16; d_gene: TRBD1; v_gene: TRBV11-3; CDR3nt: TGTGCCAGCAGCTTAATAGGACAGGGGGCTCAAAATGAGCAGTTCTTC; CDR3aa: CASSLIGQGAQNEQFF
j_gene: TRBJ2-7; abundance: many; len: 12; d_gene: .; v_gene: TRBV28; CDR3nt: TGTGCCAGCAGTTTCCCGGTTTACGAGCAGTACTTC; CDR3aa: CASSFPVYEQYF
j_gene: TRBJ2-7; abundance: many; len: 12; d_gene: .; v_gene: TRBV28; CDR3nt: TGTGCCAGCAGTACAGCAGGCCCCGAGCAGTACTTC; CDR3aa: CASSTAGPEQYF
j_gene: TRBJ1-2; abundance: .; len: 13; d_gene: .; v_gene: TRBV28; CDR3nt: TGTGCCAGCGGTACGGACACTTACTATGGCTACACCTTC; CDR3aa: CASGTDTYYGYTF
j_gene: TRBJ2-5; abundance: few; len: 12; d_gene: TRBD1; v_gene: TRBV2; CDR3nt: TGTGCCAGCAACAGGGGCGAGGAGACCCAGTACTTC; CDR3aa: CASNRGEETQYF
j_gene: TRBJ2-7; abundance: .; len: 13; d_gene: .; v_gene: TRBV12-3/TRBV12-4; CDR3nt: TGTGCCAGCAGTTTATTTACCCCTGGGGAGCAGTACTTC; CDR3aa: CASSLFTPGEQYF
j_gene: TRBJ2-3; abundance: few; len: 14; d_gene: .; v_gene: TRBV12-3/TRBV12-4; CDR3nt: TGTGCCAGCAGTCTAGACAGCAACCTCGGTACGCAGTATTTT; CDR3aa: CASSLDSNLGTQYF
j_gene: TRBJ2-7; abundance: .; len: 15; d_gene: TRBD2; v_gene: TRBV19; CDR3nt: TGTGCCAGTAGTACCCAGCGGGAGGCTGGGGGCGAGCAGTACTTC; CDR3aa: CASSTQREAGGEQYF
j_gene: TRBJ2-1; abundance: few; len: 16; d_gene: .; v_gene: TRBV9; CDR3nt: TGTGCCAGCAGCGTAGCAGGGATTCCCACCTACAATGAGCAGTTCTTC; CDR3aa: CASSVAGIPTYNEQFF
j_gene: TRBJ1-5; abundance: .; len: 14; d_gene: .; v_gene: TRBV6-1; CDR3nt: TGTGCCAGCACGTGGCCAGGCCTCAATCAGCCCCAGCATTTT; CDR3aa: CASTWPGLNQPQHF
j_gene: TRBJ1-4; abundance: many; len: 14; d_gene: .; v_gene: TRBV28; CDR3nt: TGTGCCAGCAGCTTAGGTGCAACTAATGAAAAACTGTTTTTT; CDR3aa: CASSLGATNEKLFF
j_gene: TRBJ1-5; abundance: many; len: 15; d_gene: .; v_gene: TRBV20-1; CDR3nt: TGCAGTGCTAGACTCGGCAGGGGCCCCAATCAGCCCCAGCATTTT; CDR3aa: CSARLGRGPNQPQHF
j_gene: TRBJ2-1; abundance: .; len: 14; d_gene: .; v_gene: TRBV20-1; CDR3nt: TGCAGTGTAACTGACGTTAGCTCCTACAATGAGCAGCTCTTC; CDR3aa: CSVTDVSSYNEQLF
j_gene: TRBJ2-2; abundance: .; len: 21; d_gene: .; v_gene: TRBV6-2/TRBV6-3; CDR3nt: TGTGCCAGCAGTTACTCGATCTATCGGTGGGTGAGTCGCGGGAACACCGGGGAGCTGTTTTTT; CDR3aa: CASSYSIYRWVSRGNTGELFF
j_gene: TRBJ2-5; abundance: .; len: 14; d_gene: TRBD2; v_gene: TRBV20-1; CDR3nt: TGCAGTGCCGGTAGCGGGAGGGTCCAAGAGACCCAGTACTTC; CDR3aa: CSAGSGRVQETQYF
j_gene: TRBJ2-7; abundance: many; len: 14; d_gene: TRBD2; v_gene: TRBV28; CDR3nt: TGTGCCAGCAACGAAGCGGGAGGGCCTTACGAGCAGTACTTC; CDR3aa: CASNEAGGPYEQYF
j_gene: TRBJ1-2; abundance: many; len: 14; d_gene: .; v_gene: TRBV20-1; CDR3nt: TGCAGTGCTAGAGACCCAGGGAGTAAGGATGGCTACACCTTC; CDR3aa: CSARDPGSKDGYTF
j_gene: TRBJ2-4; abundance: many; len: 15; d_gene: TRBD2; v_gene: TRBV27; CDR3nt: TGTGCCAGCAGTCCCTCCGCCGGGACCGCGGGGGTTCAGTACTTC; CDR3aa: CASSPSAGTAGVQYF
j_gene: TRBJ1-2; abundance: .; len: 17; d_gene: TRBD1; v_gene: TRBV10-3; CDR3nt: TGTGCCATCAGGGGACAGGGGTCCTCAAATACCTTTTATGGCTACACCTTC; CDR3aa: CAIRGQGSSNTFYGYTF
j_gene: TRBJ1-1; abundance: many; len: 15; d_gene: .; v_gene: TRBV18; CDR3nt: TGTGCCAGCTCACAGATCGGGACATCTAACACTGAAGCTTTCTTT; CDR3aa: CASSQIGTSNTEAFF
j_gene: TRBJ2-3; abundance: many; len: 14; d_gene: .; v_gene: TRBV10-3; CDR3nt: TGTGCCATCAGTGGGGTCCGGCAGGCAGATACGCAGTATTTT; CDR3aa: CAISGVRQADTQYF
j_gene: TRBJ2-1; abundance: many; len: 17; d_gene: .; v_gene: TRBV28; CDR3nt: TGTGCCAGCAGCTGGGACACCGCCCGGAACCTTAAGTATGAGCAGTTCTTC; CDR3aa: CASSWDTARNLKYEQFF
j_gene: TRBJ2-7; abundance: many; len: 14; d_gene: .; v_gene: TRBV6-5; CDR3nt: TGTGCCAGCAGTTACCAGACCGGAGGCTACGAGCAGTACTTC; CDR3aa: CASSYQTGGYEQYF
j_gene: TRBJ2-7; abundance: many; len: 12; d_gene: TRBD2; v_gene: TRBV27; CDR3nt: TGTGCCACGGCCGGACTAGCTTACGAGCAGTACTTC; CDR3aa: CATAGLAYEQYF
j_gene: TRBJ2-3; abundance: many; len: 14; d_gene: TRBD2; v_gene: TRBV20-1; CDR3nt: TGCAGTGCTAGAGGGACTAGAAGCACAGATACGCAGTATTTT; CDR3aa: CSARGTRSTDTQYF
j_gene: TRBJ2-3; abundance: .; len: 12; d_gene: .; v_gene: TRBV10-3; CDR3nt: TGTGCCATCAAAAGCTCCGCAGATACGCAGTATTTT; CDR3aa: CAIKSSADTQYF
j_gene: TRBJ2-1; abundance: .; len: 17; d_gene: .; v_gene: TRBV7-2; CDR3nt: TGTGCCAGCAGCCCAAGGGTACAGGACCGCTCCTACAATGAGCAGTTCTTC; CDR3aa: CASSPRVQDRSYNEQFF
j_gene: TRBJ2-1; abundance: many; len: 16; d_gene: TRBD2; v_gene: TRBV6-2/TRBV6-3; CDR3nt: TGTGCCAGCAGTTCTCCTCTTAGCGGGTTCCACAATGAGCAGTTCTTC; CDR3aa: CASSSPLSGFHNEQFF
j_gene: TRBJ1-5; abundance: .; len: 13; d_gene: .; v_gene: TRBV30; CDR3nt: TGTGCCTGGAGTGGGCAGGGGAATCAGCCCCAGCATTTT; CDR3aa: CAWSGQGNQPQHF
j_gene: TRBJ2-1; abundance: many; len: 13; d_gene: .; v_gene: TRBV5-1; CDR3nt: TGCGCCAGCAATGACAAGAAGCCGAATGAGCAGTTCTTC; CDR3aa: CASNDKKPNEQFF
j_gene: TRBJ1-2; abundance: .; len: 14; d_gene: .; v_gene: TRBV7-9; CDR3nt: TGTGCCAGCAGCTTAGGTGGAGAGGTGGTTGGTGACACCTTC; CDR3aa: CASSLGGEVVGDTF
j_gene: TRBJ1-4; abundance: many; len: 16; d_gene: .; v_gene: TRBV7-9; CDR3nt: TGTGCCAGCAGCTTAGCATCGTGGGATGTGGGTGAAAAACTGTTTTTT; CDR3aa: CASSLASWDVGEKLFF